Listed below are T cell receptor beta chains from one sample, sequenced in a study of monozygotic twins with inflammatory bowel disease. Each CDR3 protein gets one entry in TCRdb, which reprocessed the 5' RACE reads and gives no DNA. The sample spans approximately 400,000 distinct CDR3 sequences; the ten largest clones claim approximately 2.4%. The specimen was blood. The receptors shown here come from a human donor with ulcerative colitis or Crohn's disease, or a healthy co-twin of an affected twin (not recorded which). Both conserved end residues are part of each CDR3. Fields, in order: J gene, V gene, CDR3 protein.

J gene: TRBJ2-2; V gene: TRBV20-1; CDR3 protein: CSAETVNTGELFF
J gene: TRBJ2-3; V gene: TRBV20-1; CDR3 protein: CSALAGASRGVLSSTDTQYF
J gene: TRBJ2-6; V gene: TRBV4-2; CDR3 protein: CASSQDRGTSGANVLTF
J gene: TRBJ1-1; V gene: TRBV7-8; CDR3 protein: CASSLGRQGRTEAFF
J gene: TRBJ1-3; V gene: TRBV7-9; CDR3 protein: CASKEGIVGNTIYF
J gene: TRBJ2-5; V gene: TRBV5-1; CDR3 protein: CASSSGLAGGFQETQYF
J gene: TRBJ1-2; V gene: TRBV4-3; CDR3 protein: CASSQVGTGKFLYGYTF
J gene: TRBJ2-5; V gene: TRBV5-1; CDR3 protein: CASSPSGPETQYF
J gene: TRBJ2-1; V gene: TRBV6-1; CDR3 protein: CASTITGGHNEQFF
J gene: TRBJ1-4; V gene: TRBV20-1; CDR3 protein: CSAFPPGQGPEKLFF
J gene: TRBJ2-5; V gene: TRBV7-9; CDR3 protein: CASSSSGVEETQYF
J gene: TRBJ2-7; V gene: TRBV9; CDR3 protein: CASSPETTSYEQYF
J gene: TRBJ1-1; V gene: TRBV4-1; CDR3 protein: CASSQRGTGMNTEAFF
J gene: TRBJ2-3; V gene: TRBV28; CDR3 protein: CASSPRTSASQYF
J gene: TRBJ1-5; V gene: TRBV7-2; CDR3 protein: CASSLASGGRQPQHF
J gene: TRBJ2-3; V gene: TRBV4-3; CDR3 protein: CASSQDTSGLFTDTQYF
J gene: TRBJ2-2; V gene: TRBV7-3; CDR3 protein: CASSLARVNTGELFF
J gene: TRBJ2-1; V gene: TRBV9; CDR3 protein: CASSVAGGSYNEQFF
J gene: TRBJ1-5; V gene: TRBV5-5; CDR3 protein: CASSLVWHNNQPQHF
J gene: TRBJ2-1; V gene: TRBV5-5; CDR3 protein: CASSLGFRAGGAYNEQFF
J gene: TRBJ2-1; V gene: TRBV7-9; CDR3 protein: CASTNWDEQFF
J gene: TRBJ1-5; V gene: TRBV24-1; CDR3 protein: CATSGHSNQPQHF
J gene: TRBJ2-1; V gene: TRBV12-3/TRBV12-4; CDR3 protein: CASSFSRGLNEQFF
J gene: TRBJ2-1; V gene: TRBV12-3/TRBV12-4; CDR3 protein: CASSHRTVYNEQFF
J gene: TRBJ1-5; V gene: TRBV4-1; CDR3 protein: CASSPSGQGINQPQHF
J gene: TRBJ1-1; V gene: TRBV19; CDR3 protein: CASSQLMTAMNTEAFF